This TCR beta chain appears in the sequencing data of a study of T cells in women clearing cervical HPV infection. About the research overall: Controls' single incident HPV16 infection cleared within 12 months without precancer. General observations from the study: Timing of associations relative to infection is unclear; T-cell subsets were not isolated.

Germline V gene sequence: CDR1 DFQATT, CDR2 SNEGSKA (reference sequence). The CDR3 totals 15 residues. Trimming cost V 6 bases and J 3 bases, with 18 bases left between them. immunoSEQ multiplex PCR used an average of around 1,200 ng genomic DNA. The method was immunoSEQ multiplex PCR; TCRdb's version includes in-frame clones alone and lacks a portion of them. The sample holds approximately 49,000 clones. A note on this clone: What it recognizes is unknown. The CDR3 extends 3 residues past the end of the read, so its final part is completed from the germline J gene.

Prevalent HPV16 infections were excluded; only incident single HPV16 infections included. The TCR was taken from a woman between 18 and 69 years old with a cervical HPV16 infection that either progressed to CIN3+ or cleared (not recorded which). Specimen: blood buffy coat. V usage is TRBV20-1 and J usage is TRBJ1-5, with D maybe TRBD1 (5 bases). The CDR3 region is CSAVQNQGINQPQHF. The part of the CDR3 DNA that was read is TGCAGTGCAGTTCAGAATCAGGGAATCAATCAGCCC.